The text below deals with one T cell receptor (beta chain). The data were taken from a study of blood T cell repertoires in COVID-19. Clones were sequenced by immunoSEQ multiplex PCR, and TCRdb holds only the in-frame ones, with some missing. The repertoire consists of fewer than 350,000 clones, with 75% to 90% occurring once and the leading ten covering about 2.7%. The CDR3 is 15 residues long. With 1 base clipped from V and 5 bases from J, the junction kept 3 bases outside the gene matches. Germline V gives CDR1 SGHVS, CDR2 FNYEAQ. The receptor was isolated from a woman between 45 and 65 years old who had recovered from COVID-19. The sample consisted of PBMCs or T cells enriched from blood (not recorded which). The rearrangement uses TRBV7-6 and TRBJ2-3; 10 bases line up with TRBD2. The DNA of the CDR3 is TGTGCCAGCAGCTTAGAGGCTAGCGGGGGAGATACGCAGTATTTT. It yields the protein CASSLEASGGDTQYF. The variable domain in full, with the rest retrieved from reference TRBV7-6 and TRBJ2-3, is GAGVSQSPRYKVTKRGQDVALRCDPISGHVSLYWYRQALGQGPEFLTYFNYEAQQDKSGLPNDRFSAERPEGSISTLTIQRTEQRDSAMYRCASSLEASGGDTQYFGPGTRLTVL.